This T cell receptor (beta chain) was observed in a study of blood T cell repertoires in COVID-19. Study in general: The samples span acute and convalescent COVID-19 from the United States, Italy and Spain. PBMCs, B-cell-depleted T cells, or T cells provided the cDNA or gDNA that made up the material.

CDR3 length: 14 residues. The junction had 8 bases not matched to a gene; V was cut back by 8 bases and J by 3 bases. Germline CDR1 reads SQVTM; CDR2 reads ANQGSEA. Under the authors' procedure: For nucleated cells, counts were estimated from reference gene primer amplification. Some clones are missing from TCRdb's copy, which holds only in-frame ones; the method was immunoSEQ multiplex PCR. The V and J calls and clone size are taken from that table; D and trimming were inferred from the DNA. There are approximately 170,000 clones in the sample; around nine tenths occur only once, and over 3.5% lies in the top ten.

This clonotype was sampled from a man younger than 35 with active or convalescent COVID-19. The sample taken for sequencing was peripheral blood. The gene calls are TRBV29-1 and TRBJ1-2, with 11 bases that match TRBD1. This CDR3 is CSLWGDRGDYGYTF. CDR3 sequence (DNA): TGCAGCCTTTGGGGGGACAGGGGGGACTATGGCTACACCTTC. The full variable domain, with the rest looked up from reference TRBV29-1 and TRBJ1-2, is SAVISQKPSRDICQRGTSLTIQCQVDSQVTMMFWYRQQPGQSLTLIATANQGSEATYESGFVIDKFPISRPNLTFSTLTVSNMSPEDSSIYLCSLWGDRGDYGYTFGSGTRLTVV.